One sample yielded the 22 T cell receptor beta chains listed below, sequenced in a study of blood T cell repertoires in COVID-19. The protocol was immunoSEQ multiplex PCR, while the TCRdb copy is restricted to in-frame clones and leaves out a portion. The sample shows 200,000 to 250,000 clones, roughly 80% of them seen only once. The sequenced sample was peripheral blood. The source is a woman younger than 30 with acute or convalescent COVID-19.

The V gene is TRBV30, the J gene TRBJ1-6, with D perhaps TRBD1 (5 bases). Germline V gene lookup returns CDR1 GTSNPN and CDR2 SVGIG (reference sequence). Between the trimmed V and J ends, which lost 4 bases and 6 bases, there was a span of 10 bases. The CDR3 consists of 13 residues. Here the CDR3 reads CAWTGQFNSPLHF. The CDR3 bases are TGTGCCTGGACCGGACAATTTAATTCACCCCTCCACTTT.

The chain employs TRBV7-9 and TRBJ1-1; 7 bases line up with TRBD1. The germline V gene encodes CDR1 SEHNR and CDR2 FQNEAQ (reference sequence). V dropped 7 bases and J dropped 5; count of bases not matched to a gene: 10. This CDR3 is 14 amino acids long. This chain's CDR3 is CASIDGQGGTEAFF. CDR3 nucleotide sequence: TGTGCCAGCATCGACGGGCAGGGGGGAACTGAAGCTTTCTTT.

This clone was counted between two and nine times. The chain uses TRBV5-1 and TRBJ2-1; D is perhaps TRBD2 (6 bases). The CDR3 extends over 14 amino acids. Germline V lookup: CDR1 SGHRS, CDR2 YFSETQ. The V end lost 1 base, the J end lost 6 bases, and 11 bases lay between the germline ends. CDR3 sequence reads: CASSLNPAGNEQFF. The CDR3 coding sequence is TGCGCCAGCAGCTTGAATCCAGCGGGCAATGAGCAGTTCTTC.

In DNA form, the CDR3 reads TGTGCCAGCAGGAAGACCTGGACTAGCGGGAGGACGGACAATGAGCAGTTCTTC. This translates into CASRKTWTSGRTDNEQFF. The chain joins TRBV25-1 to TRBJ2-1; 14 nucleotides align to TRBD2. V lost 6 bases and J lost 5; bases outside the gene matches: 12. Germline assignment: CDR1 MGHDK and CDR2 SYGVNS. This CDR3 contains 18 residues.

Comment on this clone: The same CDR3 can be traced to other DNA sequences in this sample. The chain joins TRBV2 to TRBJ2-1, with 8 bases that match TRBD2. This CDR3 has 12 residues. Germline V gene sequence: CDR1 SNHLY, CDR2 FYNNEI. The V segment lost 8 bases and the J segment 7 bases; nucleotides outside the gene matches: 4. The CDR3 region has the DNA TGTGCCAGCCGGGGGGGGATGAATGAGCAGTTCTTC. The encoded protein is CASRGGMNEQFF.

The chain couples TRBV18 to TRBJ2-3; TRBD2 agrees at 9 bases. The CDR3 length is 17 residues. V was pared by 8 bases and J by 0 bases, with 12 bases of the junction left unmatched. Germline values: CDR1 KGHSH, CDR2 LQKENI. CDR3 amino acids: CASPIAGETTSTDTQYF. Written as DNA, the CDR3 is TGTGCCAGCCCAATAGCGGGGGAAACTACTAGCACAGATACGCAGTATTTT.

The genes are TRBV6-5 and TRBJ2-7; D is unresolved. There are 13 residues in the CDR3. In germline, CDR1 is MNHEY, CDR2 SVGAGI. V was pared by 4 bases and J by 2 bases, with 9 bases between. Here the CDR3 DNA reads TGTGCCAGCAGTTTAATACAGACCTACGAGCAGTACTTC. Translating gives CASSLIQTYEQYF.

The chain carries TRBV7-2 and TRBJ1-2, with 8 bases fitting TRBD1. The trim removed 4 bases at V and 4 bases at J, leaving 8 bases unmatched. The CDR3 length is 15 residues. The germline V gene has CDR1 SGHTA and CDR2 FQGNSA. Written as DNA, the CDR3 is TGTGCCAGCAGCTCCCAAACCACAGGGGGCTATGGCTACACCTTC. Its protein is CASSSQTTGGYGYTF.

V is TRBV29-1 and J is TRBJ1-2; 10 bases agree with TRBD1. Germline V gene data show CDR1 as SQVTM and CDR2 as ANQGSEA. The J segment lost 7 bases and the V segment lost 5 bases, leaving 7 bases of the junction unmatched. CDR3 length equals 13 residues. This CDR3 reads CSVSDRGRAGYTF. CDR3 nucleotides: TGCAGCGTTTCAGACAGGGGGCGGGCTGGCTACACCTTC.

The V gene is TRBV6-5, the J gene TRBJ1-1; D possibly corresponds to TRBD1 (6 bases). This CDR3 is 13 amino acids long. Germline CDR1 and CDR2: MNHEY and SVGAGI. V gave up 6 bases and J gave up 11 bases, with 19 bases separating them. This chain's CDR3 is CASRSSGGRPAFF. The CDR3 bases are TGTGCCAGCAGGTCGTCCGGGGGGCGACCCGCTTTCTTT.

CDR3 sequence: CASSLSRDGYEQYF. CDR3 sequence (DNA): TGCGCCAGCAGCTTAAGCAGGGATGGCTACGAGCAGTACTTC. The rearrangement uses TRBV5-1 and TRBJ2-7, with a tentative D call TRBD1 (5 bases). The CDR3 runs to 14 residues. The V end lost 2 bases, the J end lost 3 bases, and 12 bases lay between the germline ends. Germline V gene data show CDR1 as SGHRS and CDR2 as YFSETQ.

This clone showed up just a few times. CDR3 in DNA: TGTGCCACCAGCGCAGGGGCAGGGTGGGTAGAGACCCAGTACTTC. Amino acids: CATSAGAGWVETQYF. The chain employs TRBV24-1 and TRBJ2-5, with a possible D match to TRBD1 (6 bases). The V gene lost 7 bases and the J gene lost 4 bases, with 18 bases spanning the gap. The length of the CDR3 is 15 residues. CDR1 is KGHDR, CDR2 SFDVKD, per germline.

The chain employs TRBV19 and TRBJ2-3; TRBD2 matches 7 bases. The CDR3 has 15 amino acids. With V trimmed by 6 bases and J by 2 bases, 8 bases remained unmatched. CDR1 LNHDA and CDR2 SQIVND come from the germline V gene (reference sequence). The CDR3: CASSPASGSTDTQYF. CDR3 sequence (DNA): TGTGCCAGTAGCCCCGCTAGCGGCTCCACAGATACGCAGTATTTT.

The V and J genes are TRBV28 and TRBJ1-2; D uncertain. Looked up from germline, CDR1 is MDHEN and CDR2 is SYDVKM. V was pared by 10 bases and J by 3 bases, with 18 bases between. CDR3 length equals 14 residues. DNA for the CDR3: TGTGCCATTGCCCTGAGTTCCGCGGACTATGGCTACACCTTC. Its translation: CAIALSSADYGYTF.

There are a few counts of this clone. V usage is TRBV15 and J usage is TRBJ1-1; D ambiguous. The CDR3 totals 13 residues. Trimming took 4 bases from V and 2 from J, leaving 8 bases between them. From germline, CDR1 is LNHNV and CDR2 YYDKDF (reference sequence). The CDR3 DNA reads TGTGCCACCAGCAATAGACTTAACACTGAAGCTTTCTTT. Translating gives CATSNRLNTEAFF.

The chain has TRBV7-3 and TRBJ2-7; 7 nucleotides match TRBD1. Germline assignment: CDR1 SGHTA and CDR2 FQGTGA. The CDR3 is 13 amino acids. V lost 5 bases, J lost 4 bases, and 5 bases stayed unmatched. The chain's CDR3 is CASSPTGLYEQYF. The DNA for the CDR3 is TGTGCCAGCAGCCCGACAGGGTTGTACGAGCAGTACTTC.

This clone came up once. The V gene is TRBV5-1, the J gene TRBJ2-3; TRBD2 matches at 8 bases. Germline V gives CDR1 SGHRS, CDR2 YFSETQ. J gave up 4 bases and V 3 bases, and 13 bases lay outside the gene matches. The CDR3 extends over 17 amino acids. The CDR3 loop is CASSSVRNSGKADTQYF. As DNA, the CDR3 is TGCGCCAGCAGCTCGGTTCGAAATAGCGGGAAAGCAGATACGCAGTATTTT.

This chain links TRBV7-3 with TRBJ2-1; 9 bases align to TRBD2. V lost 8 bases, J lost 12 bases, and 8 bases stayed unmatched. This CDR3 has 12 residues. Germline V gene lookup returns CDR1 SGHTA and CDR2 FQGTGA. In DNA form, the CDR3 reads TGTGCCAGCGGATATAGCGGGAGTGGGCAGTTCTTC. Its translation: CASGYSGSGQFF.

This rearrangement joins TRBV27 to TRBJ2-5; tentative D call: TRBD2 (5 bases). In germline, CDR1 is MNHEY, CDR2 SMNVEV (reference sequence). The length of the CDR3 is 15 residues. The germline V and J ends were trimmed by 5 bases and 5 bases, with 18 bases remaining between them. CDR3 sequence: CASSLGGPVWETQYF. The CDR3 DNA follows: TGTGCCAGCAGTCTAGGAGGCCCGGTTTGGGAGACCCAGTACTTC.

This rearrangement joins TRBV9 to TRBJ2-1, with TRBD2 matching 9 bases. Germline CDR1 reads SGDLS; CDR2 reads YYNGEE. V shed 3 bases, J shed 2 bases, and the junction held 3 bases outside the gene matches. The CDR3 runs to 15 residues. The CDR3 DNA is TGTGCCAGCAGCGCCGGGACTAGCCCCTACAATGAGCAGTTCTTC. It specifies CASSAGTSPYNEQFF.

The genes are TRBV11-2 and TRBJ2-7; D is unresolved. Trimming took 1 base from V and 1 from J, leaving 8 bases between them. CDR1 is SGHAT, CDR2 FQNNGV, per germline. The CDR3 totals 14 residues. The CDR3 sequence: CASSLGLPSYEQYF. For the CDR3, the DNA is TGTGCCAGCAGCTTAGGACTCCCATCCTACGAGCAGTACTTC.

The genes are TRBV5-1 and TRBJ2-1; possible D gene TRBD2, 6 bases. The CDR3 runs to 14 residues. Looked up from germline, CDR1 is SGHRS and CDR2 is YFSETQ. Trimming shortened V by 5 bases and J by 4 bases, and 13 bases separated the two germline ends. CDR3 protein: CASSGGSLYNEQFF. CDR3 in DNA: TGCGCCAGCAGTGGGGGGTCCCTGTACAATGAGCAGTTCTTC.